This is a list of T cell receptor beta chains from one sample in a study of blood T cell repertoires in COVID-19. Sequenced by immunoSEQ multiplex PCR; TCRdb stores in-frame clones only, minus some. There are about 260,000 clones in the sample; over 70% occur only once, and about 10% lies in the top ten. Sequencing was carried out using peripheral blood. Receptor source: a woman in her seventies with COVID-19, enrolled during active disease. The CDR3 runs from the conserved cysteine through the conserved F or W. A D gene is named only where the DNA matches it firmly. The size entry is marked missing in some rows and otherwise reads once, few, many or a size class.

d_call j_call v_call clone_size cdr3_aa cdr3_nt
- TRBJ1-1 TRBV4-2 - CASSPEGGEAFF TGTGCCAGCAGCCCCGAAGGGGGAGAAGCTTTCTTT
TRBD1 TRBJ1-4 TRBV14 - CASSLRQGAYEKLFF TGTGCCAGCAGCCTCAGACAGGGGGCATACGAAAAACTGTTTTTT
TRBD1 TRBJ1-1 TRBV27 - CASSPQPPTGNEAFF TGTGCCAGCAGTCCACAACCGCCGACAGGGAACGAAGCTTTCTTT
TRBD2 TRBJ2-3 TRBV28 - CASRDPSGDTDTQYF TGTGCCAGCAGAGATCCTAGCGGCGACACAGATACGCAGTATTTT
- TRBJ2-6 TRBV27 - CASSLGDSTFGANVLTF TGTGCCAGCAGTTTAGGGGACTCGACTTTTGGGGCCAACGTCCTGACTTTC
TRBD1 TRBJ1-1 TRBV24-1 - CATSNSGTGSAFF TGTGCCACCAGTAACTCCGGGACAGGGTCAGCTTTCTTT
- TRBJ1-2 TRBV2 - CASRLAGSGTGYTF TGTGCCAGCAGACTCGCAGGTTCGGGAACGGGCTACACCTTC
- TRBJ1-1 TRBV18 - CASSPPGQAGGYTEAFF TGTGCCAGCTCACCACCGGGCCAGGCGGGAGGGTACACTGAAGCTTTCTTT
TRBD2 TRBJ2-1 TRBV5-4 - CASSLGLAGGSYNEQFF TGTGCCAGCAGCTTGGGACTAGCGGGGGGCTCCTACAATGAGCAGTTCTTC
- TRBJ1-6 TRBV6-6 - CASSSSRGNNSPLHF TGTGCCAGCAGTTCCTCCAGGGGAAATAATTCACCCCTCCACTTT
TRBD2 TRBJ2-2 TRBV19 - CASSPRLAGVHTGELFF TGTGCCAGTAGTCCCAGACTAGCGGGAGTACACACCGGGGAGCTGTTTTTT
- TRBJ2-7 TRBV19 - CASSIGGVGYEQYF TGTGCCAGTAGTATCGGGGGAGTCGGCTACGAGCAGTACTTC
TRBD1 TRBJ1-1 TRBV5-1 - CASSSDRVFTEAFF TGCGCCAGCAGCTCGGACAGGGTTTTTACTGAAGCTTTCTTT
TRBD1 TRBJ1-5 TRBV19 - CASSATGQEQPQHF TGTGCCAGTAGTGCGACAGGGCAGGAGCAGCCCCAGCATTTT
- TRBJ2-7 TRBV3-1/TRBV3-2 - CASSQALFYEQYF TGTGCCAGCAGCCAGGCCCTCTTCTACGAGCAGTACTTC
TRBD1 TRBJ2-7 TRBV3-1/TRBV3-2 - CASSQDWDRKVGEQYF TGTGCCAGCAGCCAAGACTGGGACAGGAAGGTGGGCGAGCAGTACTTC
- TRBJ2-7 TRBV5-1 - CASSPRGAGDYYEQYF TGCGCCAGCAGCCCCCGAGGAGCAGGGGATTACTACGAGCAGTACTTC
- TRBJ1-6 TRBV4-1 - CASSQWPVTGGNSPLHF TGCGCCAGCAGCCAGTGGCCTGTAACCGGAGGTAATTCACCCCTCCACTTT
- TRBJ1-1 TRBV11-3 - CASSLVGITEAFF TGTGCCAGCAGCTTAGTCGGGATAACTGAAGCTTTCTTT
- TRBJ2-7 TRBV7-3 - CASSLLAGPPRQQYF TGTGCCAGCAGCCTGCTTGCAGGGCCCCCTCGGCAGCAGTACTTC
- TRBJ2-1 TRBV6-5 - CASSHFPADNEQFF TGTGCCAGCAGTCATTTTCCAGCGGACAATGAGCAGTTCTTC
TRBD2 TRBJ2-5 TRBV5-1 - CASSSGLALIRETQYF TGCGCCAGCAGCTCCGGACTAGCTCTTATAAGGGAGACCCAGTACTTC
TRBD1 TRBJ1-1 TRBV7-3 - CASSLGQGWTEAFF TGTGCCAGCAGCTTGGGACAGGGGTGGACTGAAGCTTTCTTT
TRBD1 TRBJ2-3 TRBV6-1 - CASNPDRGPDTQYF TGTGCCAGCAACCCAGACAGGGGGCCAGATACGCAGTATTTT
- TRBJ2-7 TRBV7-8 few CASTPLGTRGEQYF TGTGCCAGCACCCCGTTGGGGACTCGAGGGGAGCAGTACTTC
- TRBJ2-7 TRBV4-3 - CASSMRGSYEQYF TGCGCCAGCAGCATGCGGGGATCCTACGAGCAGTACTTC
TRBD1 TRBJ1-4 TRBV19 - CASTAMQGAHEKLFF TGTGCCAGTACCGCTATGCAGGGGGCTCATGAAAAACTGTTTTTT
TRBD2 TRBJ2-1 TRBV7-9 - CASNFPGSGRGNEQFF TGTGCCAGCAACTTCCCGGGTAGCGGGAGGGGCAATGAGCAGTTCTTC
TRBD1 TRBJ1-2 TRBV7-9 - CASSQGQGMAYGYTF TGTGCCAGCAGCCAGGGACAGGGGATGGCCTATGGCTACACCTTC
TRBD1 TRBJ2-2 TRBV20-1 - CSASQGQGANTGELFF TGCAGTGCTAGTCAGGGACAGGGCGCGAACACCGGGGAGCTGTTTTTT
- TRBJ1-1 TRBV6-2/TRBV6-3 - CASSQLPQAIAFF TGTGCCAGCAGTCAACTCCCGCAGGCCATCGCTTTCTTT
- TRBJ1-2 TRBV28 - CASSFPQVSYGYTF TGTGCCAGCAGTTTCCCGCAGGTGTCCTATGGCTACACCTTC
- TRBJ2-5 TRBV2 - CASTQEAAGGETQYF TGTGCCAGCACCCAGGAGGCGGCAGGAGGAGAGACCCAGTACTTC
- TRBJ1-2 TRBV12-3/TRBV12-4 - CASSLRNNYGYTF TGTGCCAGCAGTTTGAGAAACAACTATGGCTACACCTTC
- TRBJ1-4 TRBV27 - CASRSIVPPEKLFF TGTGCCAGCAGATCTATAGTACCGCCTGAAAAACTGTTTTTT
TRBD1 TRBJ2-7 TRBV9 once CASSGSGGPYEQYF TGTGCCAGCAGCGGCTCAGGGGGTCCCTACGAGCAGTACTTC
- TRBJ1-2 TRBV4-2 - CASSAIGAGQGYTF TGTGCCAGCAGCGCTATTGGGGCAGGGCAAGGCTACACCTTC
TRBD1 TRBJ1-1 TRBV19 - CASSPGTGKENTEAFF TGTGCCAGTAGTCCCGGGACAGGGAAGGAGAACACTGAAGCTTTCTTT
TRBD2 TRBJ2-7 TRBV27 - CASKPGTSGTYEQYF TGTGCCAGCAAACCCGGGACTAGCGGAACCTACGAGCAGTACTTC
- TRBJ2-2 TRBV19 - CASSISTAARVAGELFF TGTGCCAGTAGTATATCCACAGCCGCCAGGGTGGCCGGGGAGCTGTTTTTT
TRBD1 TRBJ1-5 TRBV5-1 few CASSRYGQGGHQPQHF TGCGCCAGCAGCAGATACGGACAGGGGGGCCATCAGCCCCAGCATTTT
TRBD1 TRBJ1-6 TRBV18 once CASSPRTGGLSPLHF TGTGCCAGCTCACCCCGGACAGGTGGATTGTCACCCCTCCACTTT
TRBD1 TRBJ1-6 TRBV6-5 once CASRDRGGSPLHF TGTGCCAGCAGGGACAGGGGTGGTTCACCCCTCCACTTT
- TRBJ2-7 TRBV19 - CASKHRNRIGYEQYF TGTGCCAGTAAACATAGGAACAGGATAGGGTACGAGCAGTACTTC
TRBD1 TRBJ1-1 TRBV4-1 - CASSPGTGRGSAEAFF TGCGCCAGCAGCCCCGGGACAGGGAGAGGGAGCGCTGAAGCTTTCTTT
- TRBJ2-5 TRBV15 - CATSRGSSTFQETQYF TGTGCCACCAGCAGAGGGTCCTCGACTTTTCAAGAGACCCAGTACTTC
TRBD1 TRBJ1-2 TRBV19 - CASSTGTGGRLGYTF TGTGCCAGTAGTACGGGGACAGGGGGACGTCTTGGCTACACCTTC
TRBD2 TRBJ2-3 TRBV15 - CASLTSGNSTDTQYF TGTGCCTCCCTGACTAGCGGGAATAGCACAGATACGCAGTATTTT
- TRBJ1-2 TRBV13 - CASSPGRAYGYTF TGTGCCAGCAGCCCGGGCAGGGCCTATGGCTACACCTTC
- TRBJ1-1 TRBV28 - CASSFSVNTEAFF TGTGCCAGCAGTTTCTCGGTGAACACTGAAGCTTTCTTT
TRBD1 TRBJ2-5 TRBV4-1 - CASSQVRGQGKETQYF TGCGCCAGCAGCCAAGTTAGGGGACAGGGTAAGGAGACCCAGTACTTC
- TRBJ1-4 TRBV27 - CATQDRYSEKLFF TGTGCCACCCAAGACAGGTATAGCGAAAAACTGTTTTTT
TRBD1 TRBJ2-6 TRBV4-1 - CASSQDRRDRDPSRPGANVLTF TGCGCCAGCAGCCAAGATCGCCGCGACAGGGATCCTTCCCGGCCAGGGGCCAACGTCCTGACTTTC